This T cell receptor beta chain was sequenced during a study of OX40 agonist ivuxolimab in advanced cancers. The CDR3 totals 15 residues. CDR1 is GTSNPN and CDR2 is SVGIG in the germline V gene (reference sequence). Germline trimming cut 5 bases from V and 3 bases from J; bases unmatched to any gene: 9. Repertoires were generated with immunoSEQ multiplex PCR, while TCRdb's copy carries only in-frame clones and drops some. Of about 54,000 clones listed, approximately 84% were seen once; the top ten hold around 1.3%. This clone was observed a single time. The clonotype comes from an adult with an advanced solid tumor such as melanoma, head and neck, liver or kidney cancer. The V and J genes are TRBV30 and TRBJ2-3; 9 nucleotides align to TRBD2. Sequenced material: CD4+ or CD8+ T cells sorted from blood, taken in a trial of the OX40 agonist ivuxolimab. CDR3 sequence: CAWGRPSGITDTQYF. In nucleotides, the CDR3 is TGTGCCTGGGGTCGGCCTAGCGGGATAACAGATACGCAGTATTTT.